Below, 5 T cell receptor beta chains from the same sample are listed, as sequenced in a study of early stage breast cancer tumors. TCRdb's copy holds only in-frame clones and misses some; the assay was immunoSEQ multiplex PCR. The sample carries about 50,000 clones, roughly 73% recorded once. The sample was blood. Receptor source: a person aged 35 to 50 with breast cancer.

The V gene is TRBV2, the J gene TRBJ1-5, with D maybe TRBD1 (5 bases). V was pared by 6 bases and J by 0 bases, with 6 bases between. Germline CDR1 reads SNHLY; CDR2 reads FYNNEI. The CDR3 length is 13 residues. The CDR3 sequence is CASRTDSNQPQHF. CDR3 bases: TGTGCCAGCAGGACAGATAGCAATCAGCCCCAGCATTTT. Looking up the rest from reference TRBV2 and TRBJ1-5 gives the full variable domain: EPEVTQTPSHQVTQMGQEVILRCVPISNHLYFYWYRQILGQKVEFLVSFYNNEISEKSEIFDDQFSVERPDGSNFTLKIRSTKLEDSAMYFCASRTDSNQPQHFGDGTRLSIL.

CDR3: CASSGGSVPDTQYF. As DNA, the CDR3 is TGTGCCAGCAGTGGCGGGAGTGTCCCAGATACGCAGTATTTT. This chain links TRBV28 with TRBJ2-3; 7 nucleotides agree with TRBD2. Germline V gene lookup returns CDR1 MDHEN and CDR2 SYDVKM. This CDR3 contains 14 residues. V shed 5 bases, J shed 4 bases, and the junction held 6 bases outside the gene matches.

The chain joins TRBV7-3 to TRBJ2-2, with TRBD2 matching 11 bases. V lost 5 bases, J lost 1 base, and 9 bases stayed unmatched. Germline V gives CDR1 SGHTA, CDR2 FQGTGA. The CDR3 loop spans 18 amino acids. As DNA, the CDR3 is TGTGCCAGCAGCCCACGTGGTGGGACTAGCGGGAACACCGGGGAGCTGTTTTTT. Translated: CASSPRGGTSGNTGELFF.

The chain uses TRBV5-1 and TRBJ2-7; TRBD1 might be the D (7 bases). CDR3 length: 14 residues. CDR1 SGHRS and CDR2 YFSETQ come from the germline V gene. Trimming stripped 1 base from V and 2 bases from J, with 10 bases between. The CDR3 sequence: CASSLQGGAYEQYF. The CDR3 nucleotides are TGCGCCAGCAGCTTGCAGGGGGGTGCCTACGAGCAGTACTTC.

V is TRBV12-5 and J is TRBJ2-3; D is unresolved. Germline V gives CDR1 LGHNT, CDR2 FRNRAP. The CDR3 has 15 residues. V was clipped by 6 bases and J by 2 bases, with 15 bases between them. The CDR3 DNA sequence: TGTGCTAGTGGCCCGGGTAATTCGCACACAGATACGCAGTATTTT. Amino acids: CASGPGNSHTDTQYF.